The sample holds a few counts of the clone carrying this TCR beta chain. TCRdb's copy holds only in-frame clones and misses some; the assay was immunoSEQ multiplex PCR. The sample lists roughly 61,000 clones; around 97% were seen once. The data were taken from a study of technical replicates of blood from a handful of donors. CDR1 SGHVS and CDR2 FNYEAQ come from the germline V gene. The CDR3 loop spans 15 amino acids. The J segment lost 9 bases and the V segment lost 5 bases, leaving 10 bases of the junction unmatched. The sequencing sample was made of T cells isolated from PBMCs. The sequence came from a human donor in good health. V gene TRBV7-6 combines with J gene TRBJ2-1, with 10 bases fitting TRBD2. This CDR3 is CASSPLAGDLLEQFF. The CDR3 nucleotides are TGTGCCAGCAGCCCCCTAGCGGGAGATCTCCTTGAGCAGTTCTTC.